This T cell receptor beta chain came from a study of T-cell memory formation after mild COVID-19. The TCR alpha and TCR beta cDNA libraries, bearing sample barcodes and UMIs, were generated by 5'RACE using constant-segment primers. TCRdb re-analysed the 5' RACE reads in MiXCR, keeping a single row per CDR3 protein. The sample holds about 150,000 distinct CDR3 sequences; about 14% are singletons and the top ten take less than 15%. General study points: Pre-infection memory carried some responding clones, suggesting that cross-reactive memory joined. Among clones peaking at day 37 in the second wave, SARS-CoV-2 specificity remained unconfirmed. Shrinking CD4+ clones resided mostly in CM and EM, and CD8+ ones in EMRA.

This clonotype was picked up one time. What it binds is unknown. Sequencing was carried out using PBMCs or a T cell subset sorted from them (not recorded which). The sequence was obtained from an adult woman who had mild COVID-19 (a few samples of this study predate the infection). Cell type and time point are not known.

This chain's CDR3 is CASSSGTGVYGYTF. The CDR3 bases are TGTGCCAGCAGCTCGGGGACAGGAGTCTATGGCTACACCTTC. J is TRBJ1-2 and V is TRBV12-3 or TRBV12-4; 8 positions match TRBD1. CDR3 length: 14 amino acids. V was pared by 6 bases and J by 4 bases, with 7 bases of the junction left unmatched.